This is a list of T cell receptor beta chains from one sample in a study of cytomegalovirus exposure and HLA in healthy donors. Produced via immunoSEQ multiplex PCR; TCRdb's table is partial and in-frame only. The sample carries roughly 100,000 clones, over 70% recorded once. The sample taken for sequencing was PBMCs. These receptors came from a male donor in good health and CMV-seronegative. Both conserved end residues are part of each CDR3. D genes are given only for firm matches. Size tells how often a clone was seen (once, few, many) or the class of an expanded clone, and some rows leave it out.

J: TRBJ2-7; D: TRBD1; V: TRBV11-3; length: 15; size: once; DNA: TGTGCCAGCAGCTCGGACAGGAATCCTTCCTACGAGCAGTACTTC; CDR3: CASSSDRNPSYEQYF
J: TRBJ1-2; D: .; V: TRBV5-6; length: 14; size: .; DNA: TGTGCCAGCAGCTTTTGGCGGGGGTCGCATGGCTACACCTTC; CDR3: CASSFWRGSHGYTF
J: TRBJ2-3; D: TRBD1; V: TRBV11-2; length: 16; size: .; DNA: TGTGCCAGCAGCTTATGGGGCGGGCAGGGACAGGGCACGCAGTATTTT; CDR3: CASSLWGGQGQGTQYF
J: TRBJ2-7; D: .; V: TRBV27; length: 12; size: .; DNA: TGTGCCAGCAGTACAGGGACCTCCGAGCAGTACTTC; CDR3: CASSTGTSEQYF
J: TRBJ2-1; D: .; V: TRBV7-2; length: 15; size: few; DNA: TGTGCCAGCAGCAAGGGGGCGGGATACTACAATGAGCAGTTCTTC; CDR3: CASSKGAGYYNEQFF
J: TRBJ1-1; D: .; V: TRBV5-1; length: 14; size: .; DNA: TGCGCCAGCAGCTTGGCGCCGGACTACACTGAAGCTTTCTTT; CDR3: CASSLAPDYTEAFF
J: TRBJ2-7; D: .; V: TRBV27; length: 13; size: .; DNA: TGTGCCAGCAGTTTTGGGCAATCCTACGAGCAGTACTTC; CDR3: CASSFGQSYEQYF
J: TRBJ2-5; D: TRBD2; V: TRBV2; length: 15; size: .; DNA: TGTGCCAGCACTACGACTAGCGGGTCCCAAGAGACCCAGTACTTC; CDR3: CASTTTSGSQETQYF
J: TRBJ2-3; D: .; V: TRBV7-2; length: 13; size: few; DNA: TGTGCCAGCAGCTTAGAAGGAGGGCATACGCAGTATTTT; CDR3: CASSLEGGHTQYF
J: TRBJ2-7; D: .; V: TRBV6-1; length: 12; size: .; DNA: TGTGCCAGCAGTCCTCAGGGGTCCGAGCAGTACTTC; CDR3: CASSPQGSEQYF
J: TRBJ2-7; D: .; V: TRBV27; length: 12; size: .; DNA: TGTGCCAGCAGTTCCGGAGGATACGAGCAGTACTTC; CDR3: CASSSGGYEQYF
J: TRBJ2-7; D: TRBD2; V: TRBV5-8; length: 15; size: .; DNA: TGTGCCAGCAGCCCCTCTAGCGGGATAGGGTACGAGCAGTACTTC; CDR3: CASSPSSGIGYEQYF
J: TRBJ1-5; D: .; V: TRBV28; length: 13; size: .; DNA: TGTGCCAGCAGTTTCTCGGTTAATCAGCCCCAGCATTTT; CDR3: CASSFSVNQPQHF
J: TRBJ2-7; D: .; V: TRBV10-2; length: 12; size: .; DNA: TGCGCCAGCAGTGAGTCCTTTTACGAGCAGTACTTC; CDR3: CASSESFYEQYF
J: TRBJ2-7; D: .; V: TRBV7-2; length: 13; size: once; DNA: TGTGCCAGCAGCTTAGGTAGCGGATACGAGCAGTACTTC; CDR3: CASSLGSGYEQYF
J: TRBJ2-3; D: .; V: TRBV27; length: 14; size: .; DNA: TGTGCCAGCAGTTTGCCGGGACAAGACGATACGCAGTATTTT; CDR3: CASSLPGQDDTQYF
J: TRBJ2-2; D: TRBD2; V: TRBV11-2; length: 19; size: .; DNA: TGTGCCAGCAGCTACCCTAGCGGGAGGGCTCCCATTGGGACCGGGGAGCTGTTTTTT; CDR3: CASSYPSGRAPIGTGELFF
J: TRBJ1-2; D: .; V: TRBV4-2; length: 15; size: .; DNA: TGTGCCAGCAGCCAAGACTTGACAACGAACTATGGCTACACCTTC; CDR3: CASSQDLTTNYGYTF
J: TRBJ2-7; D: .; V: TRBV5-1; length: 12; size: .; DNA: TGCGCCAGCAGCGTGGACGGTTACGAGCAGTACTTC; CDR3: CASSVDGYEQYF
J: TRBJ2-4; D: TRBD2; V: TRBV5-4; length: 16; size: few; DNA: TGTGCCAGCAGCTTGAGACTAGCGGGTCTGCAAAACATTCAGTACTTC; CDR3: CASSLRLAGLQNIQYF
J: TRBJ1-5; D: .; V: TRBV30; length: 14; size: .; DNA: TGTGCCTGGAGTTCAGGGGTGATCAGTCAGCCCCAGCATTTT; CDR3: CAWSSGVISQPQHF
J: TRBJ2-5; D: TRBD1; V: TRBV6-6; length: 14; size: .; DNA: TGTGCCAGCAGTTCTGACAGGGGCAGAGAGACCCAGTACTTC; CDR3: CASSSDRGRETQYF
J: TRBJ2-1; D: TRBD2; V: TRBV2; length: 13; size: .; DNA: TGTGCCGGGGGGGGACTAGCCGGCAATGAGCAGTTCTTC; CDR3: CAGGGLAGNEQFF
J: TRBJ2-7; D: .; V: TRBV18; length: 17; size: .; DNA: TGTGCCAGCTCCCTCACAGGGCAGGCGCCTGGTGGTCACGAGCAGTACTTC; CDR3: CASSLTGQAPGGHEQYF
J: TRBJ2-1; D: TRBD2; V: TRBV5-6; length: 14; size: .; DNA: TGTGCCAGCAGCCATTCGGGCGGGAGCGATGAGCAGTTCTTC; CDR3: CASSHSGGSDEQFF
J: TRBJ2-1; D: .; V: TRBV7-3; length: 15; size: .; DNA: TGTGCCAGCAGCTTAAGTAATGAGTTTCACAATGAGCAGTTCTTC; CDR3: CASSLSNEFHNEQFF
J: TRBJ2-3; D: .; V: TRBV4-2; length: 15; size: .; DNA: TGTGCCAGCAGCCAAGGCTGGCCGGCGGAAGATACGCAGTATTTT; CDR3: CASSQGWPAEDTQYF
J: TRBJ2-1; D: TRBD2; V: TRBV4-1; length: 16; size: few; DNA: TGCGCCAGCAGCCAACCTAGCGGGAGGGCCCTCGATGAGCAGTTCTTC; CDR3: CASSQPSGRALDEQFF
J: TRBJ1-1; D: .; V: TRBV29-1; length: 13; size: .; DNA: TGCAGCGTTGATGGGCGGGGAATCGCTGAAGCTTTCTTT; CDR3: CSVDGRGIAEAFF
J: TRBJ2-5; D: TRBD2; V: TRBV19; length: 15; size: .; DNA: TGTGCCAGTAGTATTCGGGGGGGAGGCCAAGAGACCCAGTACTTC; CDR3: CASSIRGGGQETQYF
J: TRBJ1-6; D: TRBD1; V: TRBV2; length: 14; size: .; DNA: TGTGCCAGCAGTGGGGACAGCGGGTCTTCACCCCTCCACTTT; CDR3: CASSGDSGSSPLHF
J: TRBJ2-3; D: TRBD2; V: TRBV5-1; length: 15; size: .; DNA: TGCGCCAGCAGCACTTTCTTAGCGGGAGGAGGTACGCAGTATTTT; CDR3: CASSTFLAGGGTQYF
J: TRBJ1-6; D: .; V: TRBV21-1; length: 15; size: .; DNA: TGTGCCAGCAGCGGGGGCGAAGGGTATAATTCACCCCTCCACTTT; CDR3: CASSGGEGYNSPLHF
J: TRBJ2-5; D: TRBD2; V: TRBV29-1; length: 13; size: .; DNA: TGCAGCGTTGAGCCTAGCGGACATAATACCCAGTACTTC; CDR3: CSVEPSGHNTQYF
J: TRBJ2-3; D: .; V: TRBV28; length: 13; size: .; DNA: TGTGCCAGCAGTTCAGCAGGGGCAGATACGCAGTATTTT; CDR3: CASSSAGADTQYF
J: TRBJ1-1; D: .; V: TRBV6-1; length: 12; size: .; DNA: TGTGCCAGCAGGCTCCCCGGCGGGGAGGGTTTCTTT; CDR3: CASRLPGGEGFF
J: TRBJ1-1; D: .; V: TRBV21-1; length: 15; size: .; DNA: TGTGCCAGCAGCACATTCCAGGGAATTAACACTGAAGCTTTCTTT; CDR3: CASSTFQGINTEAFF
J: TRBJ2-7; D: .; V: TRBV27; length: 12; size: once; DNA: TGTGCCAGCGGCACCTTCTCCTACGAGCAGTACTTC; CDR3: CASGTFSYEQYF
J: TRBJ1-1; D: .; V: TRBV5-1; length: 15; size: .; DNA: TGCGCCAGCAGTTCTAACAGGGCAGCAGGGACTGAAGCTTTCTTT; CDR3: CASSSNRAAGTEAFF
J: TRBJ2-3; D: .; V: TRBV10-3; length: 11; size: .; DNA: TGTGCCACCATGTACACAGATACGCAGTACTTT; CDR3: CATMYTDTQYF
J: TRBJ2-7; D: .; V: TRBV11-2; length: 14; size: .; DNA: TGTGCCAGCATAGGGGGGGGAGCGTTCTACGAGCAGTACTTC; CDR3: CASIGGGAFYEQYF
J: TRBJ1-2; D: TRBD1; V: TRBV6-6; length: 16; size: few; DNA: TGTGCCAGCAGTACAGGTCGACAGGGGGTAGGGTATGGCTACACCTTC; CDR3: CASSTGRQGVGYGYTF